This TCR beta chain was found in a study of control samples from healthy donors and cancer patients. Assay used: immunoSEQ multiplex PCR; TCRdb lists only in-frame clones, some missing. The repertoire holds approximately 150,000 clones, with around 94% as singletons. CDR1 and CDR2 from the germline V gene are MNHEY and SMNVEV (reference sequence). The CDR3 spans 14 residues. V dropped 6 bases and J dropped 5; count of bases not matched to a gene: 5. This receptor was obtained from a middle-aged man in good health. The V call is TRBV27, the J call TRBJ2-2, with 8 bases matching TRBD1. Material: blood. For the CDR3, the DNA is TGTGCCAGCAGGATAACAGGGGGGACCGGGGAGCTGTTTTTT. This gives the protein CASRITGGTGELFF.